The following is a TCR beta chain sequence with its context. Its binding antigen is unknown. The data derive from a study of human CD8 memory T cell subsets (TCRdb year 2020). Background for the entire study: TCRbeta repertoires of stem-like (TSTEM), progenitor exhausted-like (TPEX) and effector memory CD8+ T cell subsets were compared to assess their clonal relationships. TCRbeta repertoires were obtained from TSTEM, TPEX and effector memory subsets contributed by each of more than five donors. Broader findings and caveats from the paper: Only TCRbeta chains were sequenced, and the repertoire comparisons were based on roughly six donors and tested using paired t-tests with Bonferroni correction. Chao1 estimates suggested greater repertoire diversity in TSTEM than in TPEX subsets, potentially reflecting a broader range of specificities. Normalized Shannon-Wiener diversity was similarly high in TSTEM and TPEX subsets, while effector memory subsets were less diverse by comparison. Although both stem-like subsets shared clonotypes with effector memory cells, the overlap between TSTEM and TPEX repertoires was minimal, suggesting distinct antigen spectra for the TSTEM and TPEX subsets.

A Human TCR Profiling Kit was used to prepare UMI-labeled 5' RACE TCRbeta libraries. Every TCRbeta library was prepared in parallel with an identical number of PCR cycles. Concerning the study's data processing: Each TCRbeta library contained between roughly 2,900 and 18,000 functional CDR3beta clonotypes. MIGEC 1.2.9 was used for UMI extraction and consensus assembly, with at least three reads per UMI being required. MiXCR 3.0.3 was used to extract the in-frame CDR3beta repertoires. Each sample was downsampled to 42,000 randomly selected UMIs before diversity metrics were computed in VDJtools 1.2.1. Repertoire overlap metrics D, R and F2 were calculated in VDJtools for the top 3,000 clones of each sample pair. TCRdb reprocessed the reads, and each CDR3 protein sequence is entered once, without DNA. In this record, the V and J calls reflect TCRdb's handling and not the investigators' own analysis. The table of this sample itemizes approximately 7,000 distinct CDR3 sequences. The ten largest clones capture 20% of the sample.

The germline V gene yields SQVTM for CDR1 and ANQGSEA for CDR2. The CDR3 holds 13 amino acids from the cysteine to the phenylalanine. Only the protein sequence is given. Density gradient separation was used to isolate peripheral blood mononuclear cells from buffy coats of healthy donors. In the study, total CD8+ T cells were enriched by negative magnetic separation with EasySep or MojoSort CD8+ T cell isolation kits. An RNeasy Mini Kit was used to extract total RNA from duplicate vials of roughly 150,000 sorted CD8+ T cells per subset. The PBMCs were used either fresh or after being cryopreserved in fetal bovine serum with roughly 10% DMSO. Fluorescence-activated cell sorting on a FACSAria III was used to sort CD8+ T cell subsets to purity.

The TCR comes from a human donor in good health. The sample consisted of CD8+ T cells from PBMCs. This sequence uses TRBV29-1 and TRBJ1-2; there is no DNA to check the TCRdb D call of TRBD1. The CDR3 corresponds to CSAEQAGVYGYTF. The CDR3, completed at both ends by the reference TRBV29-1 and TRBJ1-2 genes, gives the full variable domain SAVISQKPSRDICQRGTSLTIQCQVDSQVTMMFWYRQQPGQSLTLIATANQGSEATYESGFVIDKFPISRPNLTFSTLTVSNMSPEDSSIYLCSAEQAGVYGYTFGSGTRLTVV.